This T cell receptor beta chain is from a study of shared clonotypes between healthy human individuals. Notes on the study in general: Clonotype sharing across four donors was observed for around 5% of naive CD4 clonotypes.

Comments on this clone: What it binds is unknown.

This CDR3 comprises 15 residues. The J segment lost 5 bases and the V segment lost 5 bases, leaving 5 bases of the junction unmatched. Germline-derived CDR1 and CDR2 are PRHDT and FYEKMQ (reference sequence). CD8 cells regarded as naive lacked CD45RO, were positively chosen for CCR7, and omitted terminally differentiated effector memory CD45RA+ cells. Assay runs were performed at deep level. The table came from immunoSEQ multiplex PCR; TCRdb's copy has only in-frame clones and leaves some out. Of around 560,000 clones listed, around 96% are singletons. The chain joins TRBV13 to TRBJ2-1, with TRBD2 matching 11 bases. The receptor was isolated from a woman in her twenties or thirties in good health. Sequencing was performed on naive CD8+ T cells sorted from blood. In DNA, the CDR3 is TGTGCCAGCAGCAGCCCTAGCGGGAGGAACAATGAGCAGTTCTTC. This gives the protein CASSSPSGRNNEQFF.